The present T cell receptor (beta chain) was sequenced within a study of post-analysis software for immune sequencing data. cDNA libraries for TCR beta contained unique molecular identifiers. Via MiXCR, TCRdb re-called the PCR reads, giving one row per CDR3 protein. Of 250,000 to 300,000 distinct CDR3 sequences in the sample, just over 35% were seen once. This clonotype has only a few counts. The TCR sequence derives from a girl between 10 and 17 years old with multiple sclerosis. Sequencing used blood.

DNA for the CDR3: TGCGCCAGGCTGGACTCTACGAACACCGGGGAGCTGTTTTTT. This translates into CARLDSTNTGELFF. The rearrangement joins TRBV4-1 to TRBJ2-2, with D possibly being TRBD2 (5 bases). V lost 9 bases and J 0 bases, leaving 11 bases between the germline ends. From germline, CDR1 is MGHRA and CDR2 YSYEKL. The CDR3 consists of 14 residues.